The clone carrying this TCR beta chain appeared many times. Antigen unknown. The entry originates in a study of prognosis after radiotherapy for stage I lung cancer. Study observations and caveats: Reportedly, the usage of TRBV and TRBJ genes was not the same in patients with and without metastases.

Using two-round multiplex PCR, the authors amplified TCR beta CDR3 from genomic DNA. First-round PCR used primers specific to each TRBV and TRBJ gene. Universal primers were what the second PCR round used. TCRdb re-called the multiplex PCR reads with MiXCR, one entry per CDR3 protein. The sample lists about 26,000 distinct CDR3 sequences, approximately 29% occurring once. Assessment by CT and PET/CT found all patients node-negative, and none had prior chemotherapy, radiotherapy or other malignancies. The blood draw at each of two time points yielded about 6 milliliters of peripheral blood. Germline trimming cut 5 bases from V and 5 bases from J; bases unmatched to any gene: 7. The germline V gene encodes CDR1 SQVTM and CDR2 ANQGSEA. This CDR3 comprises 14 residues.

This sequence joins TRBV29-1 and TRBJ2-2; 8 nucleotides match TRBD1. The receptor was derived from a donor older than 45 with non-small cell lung cancer. The sequencing used PBMCs, collected before or after stereotactic body radiation therapy (not recorded which). The chain's CDR3 is CSVHRQGRTGELFF. CDR3 nucleotide sequence: TGCAGCGTTCACCGACAGGGGAGGACCGGGGAGCTGTTTTTT.